These 21 T cell receptor beta chains were sequenced from one sample in a study of cytomegalovirus exposure and HLA in healthy donors. The study ran its PCR with 60 Vbeta and 13 Jbeta primers. TCRdb's table, derived via immunoSEQ multiplex PCR, lists solely in-frame clones and lacks some. The sample lists around 130,000 clones, over 60% occurring once. Material: PBMCs. The source of these receptors is a human donor in good health.

For this clone: One end of the junction varies from germline; a read error may be responsible. The J gene is TRBJ1-3, the V gene TRBV7-2; D perhaps matches TRBD1 (5 bases). Germline V gene data show CDR1 as SGHTA and CDR2 as FQGNSA. This CDR3 is built from 13 residues. DNA of the CDR3: TGTGCCAGCAGCTTACGGACGGGGGACCTGGGGGATTTT. It specifies CASSLRTGDLGDF. The variable domain in full, completed from reference TRBV7-2 and TRBJ1-3, reads GAGVSQSPSNKVTEKGKDVELRCDPISGHTALYWYRQSLGQGLEFLIYFQGNSAPDKSGLPSDRFSAERTGGSVSTLTIQRTQQEDSAVYLCASSLRTGDLGDFGEGSWLTVV.

The V gene is TRBV19, the J gene TRBJ1-4, with 7 bases that match TRBD1. The CDR3 sequence is 14 residues long. V dropped 5 bases and J dropped 3; count of bases not matched to a gene: 3. The germline CDR1 and CDR2 sequences are LNHDA and SQIVND (reference sequence). CDR3 sequence reads: CASSGDSANEKLFF. The DNA for the CDR3 is TGTGCCAGTAGTGGGGACAGCGCTAATGAAAAACTGTTTTTT. Complete variable domain (other parts from reference TRBV19 and TRBJ1-4): DGGITQSPKYLFRKEGQNVTLSCEQNLNHDAMYWYRQDPGQGLRLIYYSQIVNDFQKGDIAEGYSVSREKKESFPLTVTSAQKNPTAFYLCASSGDSANEKLFFGSGTQLSVL.

V is TRBV28 and J is TRBJ2-2; 11 nucleotides align to TRBD1. Germline CDR1 MDHEN, CDR2 SYDVKM. The V segment lost 5 bases and the J segment 5 bases; nucleotides outside the gene matches: 10. The CDR3 sequence is 17 residues long. This chain's CDR3 is CASSTPGQGAGTGELFF. CDR3 DNA: TGTGCCAGCAGTACCCCCGGACAGGGGGCTGGAACCGGGGAGCTGTTTTTT.

J is TRBJ1-5 and V is TRBV19; the D gene is possibly TRBD1 (6 bases). Germline assignment: CDR1 LNHDA and CDR2 SQIVND (reference sequence). V gave up 0 bases and J gave up 3 bases, with 12 bases separating them. This CDR3 comprises 16 residues. The CDR3 DNA is TGTGCCAGTAGTATAGATCCCGACAGGTACAATCAGCCCCAGCATTTT. Residues: CASSIDPDRYNQPQHF.

In this sample, this clone turned up a few times. This sequence joins TRBV6-1 and TRBJ1-3; 10 nucleotides agree with TRBD1. The CDR3 runs 15 residues. The germline V gene has CDR1 MNHNS and CDR2 SASEGT. V lost 9 bases, J lost 3 bases, and 8 bases stayed unmatched. The CDR3 here is CARGQGKGFGNTIYF. CDR3 coding DNA: TGTGCCAGGGGACAGGGGAAGGGTTTTGGAAACACCATATATTTT.

In this sample, this clone turned up once. The chain employs TRBV19 and TRBJ2-2; possibly TRBD2 for D (5 bases). This CDR3 has 16 residues. Trimming cost V 3 bases and J 3 bases, with 14 bases left between them. Germline loops: CDR1 LNHDA, CDR2 SQIVND (reference sequence). This CDR3 reads CASSMERQIHTGELFF. The CDR3 region has the DNA TGTGCCAGTAGTATGGAGCGGCAGATTCACACCGGGGAGCTGTTTTTT.

The chain recombines TRBV7-2 with TRBJ2-3; 13 positions agree with TRBD2. The germline CDR1 and CDR2 sequences are SGHTA and FQGNSA. The CDR3 extends over 15 amino acids. The ends lost 5 bases at V and 6 bases at J; junction bases unmatched: 5. The CDR3 DNA reads as TGTGCCAGCAGCCCAGGACTAGCGGGGGTTGATACGCAGTATTTT. Translated, it gives CASSPGLAGVDTQYF.

This clone was counted between two and nine times. The chain links TRBV2 to TRBJ1-5, with a weak D call TRBD1 (5 bases). Germline assignment: CDR1 SNHLY and CDR2 FYNNEI. The CDR3 loop spans 13 amino acids. V was shortened by 9 bases and J by 1 base, with 10 bases between the two germline ends. The CDR3 DNA reads TGTGCCAGTTCGACAGAGAGCAATCAGCCCCAGCATTTT. As protein: CASSTESNQPQHF.

In DNA form, the CDR3 reads TGTGCCAGCAGCTCTGACACCAATCAGTGGTATGGCTACACCTTC. It specifies CASSSDTNQWYGYTF. This chain uses TRBV7-2 with TRBJ1-2; no reliable D call. CDR1 is SGHTA, CDR2 FQGNSA, per germline. V lost 4 bases, J lost 5 bases, and 17 bases lay in between. The CDR3 consists of 15 residues.

The gene calls are TRBV28 and TRBJ1-5, with 7 nucleotides matching TRBD1. The CDR3 length is 16 residues. Germline V gives CDR1 MDHEN, CDR2 SYDVKM. V shed 4 bases, J shed 5 bases, and the junction held 11 bases outside the gene matches. The CDR3 sequence: CASSSTGYLGHQPQHF. The CDR3 DNA reads as TGTGCCAGCAGTTCGACAGGGTATTTGGGCCATCAGCCCCAGCATTTT.

The rearrangement joins TRBV6-5 to TRBJ1-3, with 7 nucleotides matching TRBD1. This CDR3 has 16 residues. Losses at the gene ends were 2 bases for V and 4 bases for J; bases not matched to a gene: 8. Germline CDR1 is MNHEY and CDR2 is SVGAGI. The CDR3 spells CASSYQTGTYGNTIYF. The CDR3 DNA is TGTGCCAGCAGTTACCAGACAGGGACTTACGGAAACACCATATATTTT.

This chain connects TRBV5-1 to TRBJ1-4; possibly TRBD1 for D (5 bases). The CDR3 consists of 14 residues. Germline V lookup: CDR1 SGHRS, CDR2 YFSETQ. V dropped 2 bases and J dropped 5 bases, with 10 bases sitting between them. The CDR3 nucleotides read TGCGCCAGCAGCTTCGACAGAAGAAATGAAAAACTGTTTTTT. Protein product: CASSFDRRNEKLFF. The entire variable domain, with the rest obtained from reference TRBV5-1 and TRBJ1-4, is as follows: KAGVTQTPRYLIKTRGQQVTLSCSPISGHRSVSWYQQTPGQGLQFLFEYFSETQRNKGNFPGRFSGRQFSNSRSEMNVSTLELGDSALYLCASSFDRRNEKLFFGSGTQLSVL.

The CDR3 sequence: CSVESVDTSYEQYF. The DNA of the CDR3 is TGCAGCGTTGAATCGGTGGACACCTCTTACGAGCAGTACTTC. This chain uses TRBV29-1 with TRBJ2-7, with a weak D call TRBD1 (5 bases). V lost 2 bases and J lost 4, with 15 bases in between. The CDR3 spans 14 residues. CDR1 is SQVTM and CDR2 is ANQGSEA in the germline V gene.

The rearrangement uses TRBV15 and TRBJ1-1; D may be TRBD1 (5 bases). Germline V gives CDR1 LNHNV, CDR2 YYDKDF (reference sequence). The length of the CDR3 is 16 residues. V was pared by 1 base and J by 1 base, with 13 bases between. The CDR3 is CATSRGETAKNTEAFF. The DNA of the CDR3 is TGTGCCACCAGCAGAGGCGAGACAGCCAAGAACACTGAAGCTTTCTTT.

This chain links TRBV27 with TRBJ2-1; TRBD2 agrees at 9 bases. The CDR3 runs to 18 residues. Germline CDR1 and CDR2: MNHEY and SMNVEV (reference sequence). V dropped 2 bases and J dropped 3; count of bases not matched to a gene: 11. The CDR3 DNA is TGTGCCAGCAGTTTACTAGCGGGGATTGTAGGTAGCTACAATGAGCAGTTCTTC. Translated: CASSLLAGIVGSYNEQFF.

CDR3 nucleotide sequence: TGTGCCAGCAGCGTAGGAGCGGGGGGCCTACGCACAGATACGCAGTATTTT. Amino acid sequence: CASSVGAGGLRTDTQYF. The J gene is TRBJ2-3, the V gene TRBV9; 9 bases agree with TRBD2. Germline CDR1 is SGDLS and CDR2 is YYNGEE. Germline trimming cut 0 bases from V and 1 base from J; bases unmatched to any gene: 6. The CDR3 contains 17 residues.

The chain recombines TRBV6-5 with TRBJ2-2; 9 bases are shared with TRBD1. The J segment lost 3 bases and the V segment lost 7 bases, leaving 3 bases of the junction unmatched. There are 14 residues in the CDR3. CDR1 is MNHEY and CDR2 is SVGAGI in the germline V gene. The CDR3 region is CASKDRGDTGELFF. CDR3 sequence (DNA): TGTGCCAGCAAGGACAGGGGTGACACCGGGGAGCTGTTTTTT.

This chain joins TRBV7-3 and TRBJ2-2, with TRBD2 as a possible D gene (5 bases). CDR1 is SGHTA, CDR2 FQGTGA, per germline. Deletions cut 3 bases from V and 5 bases from J, with 10 bases between. CDR3 length: 14 residues. The CDR3 loop is CASSLYGETGELFF. DNA of the CDR3: TGTGCCAGCAGCTTGTACGGGGAAACCGGGGAGCTGTTTTTT.

This sequence joins TRBV27 and TRBJ1-1, with D uncertain. In germline, CDR1 is MNHEY, CDR2 SMNVEV (reference sequence). CDR3 size: 15 residues. V gave up 0 bases and J gave up 3 bases, with 11 bases separating them. CDR3 in amino acids: CASSLSGTADTEAFF. Written as DNA, the CDR3 is TGTGCCAGCAGTTTATCTGGAACGGCGGACACTGAAGCTTTCTTT.

This chain links TRBV6-1 with TRBJ2-1; 8 nucleotides match TRBD2. CDR1 is MNHNS and CDR2 is SASEGT in the germline V gene. Unmatched junction bases numbered 8, after V lost 10 bases and J lost 0 bases. CDR3 size: 15 residues. CDR3 DNA: TGTGCCATCCGGCGGGGGGTGAGCTCCTACAATGAGCAGTTCTTC. Its protein product is CAIRRGVSSYNEQFF.

J is TRBJ1-6 and V is TRBV2, with D maybe TRBD1 (5 bases). The germline gives CDR1 SNHLY, CDR2 FYNNEI. The CDR3 is 13 amino acids. V lost 6 bases, J lost 11 bases, and 14 bases lay in between. The CDR3 is CASSSGDSTPLHF. The CDR3 DNA sequence: TGTGCCAGCAGCTCAGGAGACAGTACACCCCTCCACTTT.